The sequence of this T cell receptor (beta chain) was determined in a study of shared clonotypes between healthy human individuals. Study findings and constraints: Despite large depth, rarefaction showed incomplete sorted-subset sequencing. Memory subsets generally showed lower estimated richness than naive subsets.

This clone was seen a single time. The antigen is not known. Recent acute infections and vaccinations were absent in the healthy HIV-negative adult donors. The length of the CDR3 is 14 residues. V lost 5 bases and J 7 bases, leaving 15 bases between the germline ends. The germline CDR1 and CDR2 sequences are SGHTA and FQGTGA. Measured with immunoSEQ multiplex PCR; TCRdb has only the in-frame clones, and not every one. The sample carries over a million clones, roughly 96% recorded once. Material: naive CD4+ T cells sorted from blood. This sample's subset: CD45RA+ positively selected. The clonotype was recovered from a man aged 25-40 years in good health. The chain is built from TRBV7-3 and TRBJ2-1; D possibly corresponds to TRBD1 (7 bases). For the CDR3, the DNA is TGTGCCAGCAGCCTCCGGACAGGAGGGAATGAGCAGTTCTTC. Its translation: CASSLRTGGNEQFF.